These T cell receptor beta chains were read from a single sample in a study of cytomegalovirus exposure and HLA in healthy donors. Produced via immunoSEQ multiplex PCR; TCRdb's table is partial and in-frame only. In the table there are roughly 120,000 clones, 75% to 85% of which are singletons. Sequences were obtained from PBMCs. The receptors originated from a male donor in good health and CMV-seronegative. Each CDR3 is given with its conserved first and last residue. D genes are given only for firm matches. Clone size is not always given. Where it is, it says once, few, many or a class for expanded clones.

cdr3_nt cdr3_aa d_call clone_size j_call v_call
TGTGCCAGCAGCCAAGATTTGGAGGTTCCCACAGATACGCAGTATTTT CASSQDLEVPTDTQYF - - TRBJ2-3 TRBV4-2
TGTGCCAGCAGTCTACAGGGGGCAGGCTACAATGAGCAGTTCTTC CASSLQGAGYNEQFF TRBD1 - TRBJ2-1 TRBV6-4
TGTGCCAGCAGCTCGCCGGGACTAGGAGAGACCCAGTACTTC CASSSPGLGETQYF TRBD2 - TRBJ2-5 TRBV11-2
TGTGCCAGCAGCGGCAAGAACACCGGGGAGCTGTTTTTT CASSGKNTGELFF - - TRBJ2-2 TRBV21-1
TGCGCCAGCAGCCAAGGGGGCAATTACAATGAGCAGTTCTTC CASSQGGNYNEQFF - - TRBJ2-1 TRBV4-1
TGTGCCAGTAGGCCCGTGGGGCGCCGAGGCTACACCTTC CASRPVGRRGYTF - few TRBJ1-2 TRBV19
TGCGCCAGCAGTTCGGACAGCACCTCCTACAATGAGCAGTTCTTC CASSSDSTSYNEQFF - - TRBJ2-1 TRBV5-1
TGCGCCAGCAGCCTGGGGACTAGCGGGGTAATACGAGAGCAGTACTTC CASSLGTSGVIREQYF TRBD2 - TRBJ2-7 TRBV5-1
TGTGCCTGGAGTGTCCCCCCAAGGGGCAAAGGCCAGCCCCAGCATTTT CAWSVPPRGKGQPQHF - - TRBJ1-5 TRBV30
TGTGCCAGCTCACCTAGGTCGCCAGGGGCCAACACCGGGGAGCTGTTTTTT CASSPRSPGANTGELFF - - TRBJ2-2 TRBV18
TGTGCCAGCAGCCAGGGACAGGGGGCCGGGGAGCTGTTTTTT CASSQGQGAGELFF TRBD1 - TRBJ2-2 TRBV5-4
TGTGCCAGCAGCTTTGCACTGAACTCCTACAATGAGCAGTTCTTC CASSFALNSYNEQFF - once TRBJ2-1 TRBV7-2
TGTGCCAGCTCACCTTCTAGGGGGCAGGAGACTGAAGCTTTCTTT CASSPSRGQETEAFF TRBD1 few TRBJ1-1 TRBV18
TGTGCCAGCCTCGACACAGGGGGGGCCTACGAGCAGTACTTC CASLDTGGAYEQYF - few TRBJ2-7 TRBV11-2
TGTGCCAGCAGCTTAGACGGAGCTGGGACCCAGTACTTC CASSLDGAGTQYF - - TRBJ2-5 TRBV5-6
TGTGCCAGCAGCGAGGGCTCTGGGGCCAACGTCCTGACTTTC CASSEGSGANVLTF - - TRBJ2-6 TRBV27
TGTGCCAGCAGCTTAAAGGGGTATGACACTGAAGCTTTCTTT CASSLKGYDTEAFF - - TRBJ1-1 TRBV7-3
TGTGCCAGCAGTCTCGGACTAGCCACAGATACGCAGTGTTTT CASSLGLATDTQCF TRBD2 - TRBJ2-3 TRBV27
TGCGCCAGCAGTCCTCGGACAGCTAGCAATCAGCCCCAGCATTTT CASSPRTASNQPQHF - - TRBJ1-5 TRBV23-1
TGTGCCAGCAGTGGGACTAGCGGGGGGGCAGAGACCCAGTACTTC CASSGTSGGAETQYF TRBD2 - TRBJ2-5 TRBV6-1
TGTGCCAGCAGTGAATCTCCGGGAGGAGGCCACAATGAGCAGTTCTTC CASSESPGGGHNEQFF TRBD2 - TRBJ2-1 TRBV6-1
TGTGCCAGCTCCCGGACTAGCGTGGATACGCAGTATTTT CASSRTSVDTQYF TRBD2 - TRBJ2-3 TRBV6-4
TGTGCCAGCAGCTTAGCCTTCGGGGGAGATGAAGCTTTCTTT CASSLAFGGDEAFF - - TRBJ1-1 TRBV7-9
TGTGCCAGCAGCTTGGAAGGGGGCGGCTACACCTTC CASSLEGGGYTF TRBD1 - TRBJ1-2 TRBV5-4
TGTGCCAGCAGCTCCGATAGATTGAACAACTATGGCTACACCTTC CASSSDRLNNYGYTF - - TRBJ1-2 TRBV6-5
TGTGCCAGCAGTTTAAGGGGCCAGCCCCAGCATTTT CASSLRGQPQHF - once TRBJ1-5 TRBV28
TGTGCCAGCAGCTTTTCAGGGGCCACTGAAGCTTTCTTT CASSFSGATEAFF - - TRBJ1-1 TRBV11-3
TGCGCCAGCAGCCTAAGGGACTCCCTCCGAGATACGCAGTATTTT CASSLRDSLRDTQYF - - TRBJ2-3 TRBV5-1
TGTGCCAGCAGTGAATGGGGAGAGAGAAACGAGCAGTACTTC CASSEWGERNEQYF - - TRBJ2-7 TRBV6-1
TGTGCCAGCAGCTCCTGGACAGGGGATGGCTACACCTTC CASSSWTGDGYTF TRBD1 - TRBJ1-2 TRBV7-6
TGTGCCAGTACGGGGGTAGGCGGTCAGCCCCAGCATTTT CASTGVGGQPQHF - - TRBJ1-5 TRBV19
TGCGCCAGCAGCCACGTCATACAGGGAAAGAACGAGCAGTACTTC CASSHVIQGKNEQYF - - TRBJ2-7 TRBV5-1
TGTGCCTGGGCGGCCGGGATCTCTAGCACAGATACGCAGTATTTT CAWAAGISSTDTQYF - - TRBJ2-3 TRBV30
TGTGCCAGCAGCCCGGAGGGAAGCTCCTATAATTCACCCCTCCACTTT CASSPEGSSYNSPLHF - - TRBJ1-6 TRBV9
TGTGCCAGCAGCTTAGGTCGTGGGAGGGGAGGTACGCAGTATTTT CASSLGRGRGGTQYF TRBD2 few TRBJ2-3 TRBV7-3
TGTGCCAGCAATTCCGGGGGGCCGGGTGGCTACACCTTC CASNSGGPGGYTF - - TRBJ1-2 TRBV9
TGTGCCAGCAGTCAATCTGCAGGGGGCGGAGAGACCCAGTACTTC CASSQSAGGGETQYF TRBD1 - TRBJ2-5 TRBV25-1
TGTGCCAGCAGCCAGACTAGCGGGAGGGCCGTAGGGACCCAGTACTTC CASSQTSGRAVGTQYF TRBD2 - TRBJ2-5 TRBV5-4
TGCGCCAGCAGCCGCGGGGTCCCCAACTACGAGCAGTACTTC CASSRGVPNYEQYF - - TRBJ2-7 TRBV4-3
TGCGCCAGCAGTCTCGGGACAGGGGGCGAGCAGTACTTC CASSLGTGGEQYF TRBD1 - TRBJ2-7 TRBV5-1
TGTGCCAGCAGTTTATTTGGAGGGAACACTGAAGCTTTCTTT CASSLFGGNTEAFF - - TRBJ1-1 TRBV27
TGCGCCAGCAGCTTGGCGACAGGGGGCACCGGGGAGCTGTTTTTT CASSLATGGTGELFF TRBD1 - TRBJ2-2 TRBV5-1